The T cell receptor beta chain described here comes from a study of molecular identifiers for immune sequencing clone quantification. Notes on the study in general: Reports indicate spiked Jurkat TCR RNA from one cell could be found among around 970,000 naive cells.

Bulk TCR libraries used previously described methods and listed TCR primers. TCRdb re-called the PCR reads through MiXCR, storing one row per CDR3 protein. The sample consists of hundreds of thousands of distinct CDR3 sequences, roughly 25% of them appearing once. This clonotype turned up a few times. Its antigen is unidentified. The junction does not match germline at one end; this may be a read error. The CDR3 is 14 residues long. Germline CDR1 SGHTA, CDR2 FQGNSA. Sorted cells numbering 20,000 to 1,000,000, with 10%, 30% or 50% RNA, yielded the naive CD8 libraries. The clonotype was recovered from a human donor in good health. Some libraries in this study had Jurkat cell RNA spiked in. The V and J genes are TRBV7-2 and TRBJ2-7, with 7 bases lining up with TRBD1. Sequencing input: naive CD8+ T cells from blood, with Jurkat cell RNA spiked in. Specified subset: FACS-sorted CD8+CD4-CCR7+CD45RA+ naive T cells. This CDR3 is CASSPQTGPQEQCF. The CDR3 DNA sequence: TGTGCCAGCAGCCCACAGACAGGGCCTCAGGAGCAGTGCTTC. Combining the CDR3 with reference TRBV7-2 and TRBJ2-7 gives the whole variable domain GAGVSQSPSNKVTEKGKDVELRCDPISGHTALYWYRQSLGQGLEFLIYFQGNSAPDKSGLPSDRFSAERTGGSVSTLTIQRTQQEDSAVYLCASSPQTGPQEQCFGPGTRLTVT.